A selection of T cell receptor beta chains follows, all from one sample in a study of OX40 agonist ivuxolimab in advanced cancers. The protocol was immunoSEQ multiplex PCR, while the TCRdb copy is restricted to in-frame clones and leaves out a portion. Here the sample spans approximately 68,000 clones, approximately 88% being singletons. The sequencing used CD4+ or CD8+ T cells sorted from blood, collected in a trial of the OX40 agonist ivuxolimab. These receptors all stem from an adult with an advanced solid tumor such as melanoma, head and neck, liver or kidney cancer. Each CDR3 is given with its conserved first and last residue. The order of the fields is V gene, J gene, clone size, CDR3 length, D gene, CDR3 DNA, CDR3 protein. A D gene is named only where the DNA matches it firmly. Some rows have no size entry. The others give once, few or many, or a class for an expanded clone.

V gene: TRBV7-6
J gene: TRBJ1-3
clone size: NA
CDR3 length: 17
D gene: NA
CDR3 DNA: TGTGCCAGCTCCTCTCAGGCAGGGTCCTACTCTGGAAACACCATATATTTT
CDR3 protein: CASSSQAGSYSGNTIYF

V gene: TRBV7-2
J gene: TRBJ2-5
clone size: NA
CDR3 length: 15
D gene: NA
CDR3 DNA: TGTGCCAGCAGCTTAGTGGTGGACCCGCAAGAGACCCAGTACTTC
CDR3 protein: CASSLVVDPQETQYF

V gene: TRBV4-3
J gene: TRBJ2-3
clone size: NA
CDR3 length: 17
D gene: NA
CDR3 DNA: TGCGCCAGCAGCCAAAAGGCAGGCGGGGCCCAGGGGGATACGCAGTATTTT
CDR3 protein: CASSQKAGGAQGDTQYF

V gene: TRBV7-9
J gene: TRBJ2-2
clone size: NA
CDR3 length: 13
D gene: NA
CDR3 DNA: TGTGCCAGCAACCAACAGGGAACCGGGGAGCTGTTTTTT
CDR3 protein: CASNQQGTGELFF

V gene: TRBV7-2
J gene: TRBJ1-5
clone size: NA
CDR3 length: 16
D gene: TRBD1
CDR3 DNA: TGTGCCAGCAGCTTCACAGGGGGCCATAGCAATCAGCCCCAGCATTTT
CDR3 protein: CASSFTGGHSNQPQHF

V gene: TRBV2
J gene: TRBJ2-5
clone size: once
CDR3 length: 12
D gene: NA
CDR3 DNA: TGTGCCAGCAGTGAATTGTGGGGGACCCAGTACTTC
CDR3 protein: CASSELWGTQYF

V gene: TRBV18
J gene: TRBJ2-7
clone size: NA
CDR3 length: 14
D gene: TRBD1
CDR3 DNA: TGTGCCAGCTCACCGGTGACAGGGGAATACGAGCAGTACTTC
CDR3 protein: CASSPVTGEYEQYF

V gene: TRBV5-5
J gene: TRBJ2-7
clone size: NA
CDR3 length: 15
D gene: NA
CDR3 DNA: TGTGCCAGCAGCTTGGGGGGGACGTCCCCCTACGAGCAGTACTTC
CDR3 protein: CASSLGGTSPYEQYF

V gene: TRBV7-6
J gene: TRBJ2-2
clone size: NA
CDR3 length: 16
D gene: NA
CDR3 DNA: TGTGCCAGCAGCCCACAACGGGGGGCGGGGACCGGGGAGCTGTTTTTT
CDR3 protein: CASSPQRGAGTGELFF

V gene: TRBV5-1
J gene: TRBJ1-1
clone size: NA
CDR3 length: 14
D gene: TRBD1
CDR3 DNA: TGCGCCAGCAGCTCCGGACAGGGAGGCACTGAAGCTTTCTTT
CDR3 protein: CASSSGQGGTEAFF

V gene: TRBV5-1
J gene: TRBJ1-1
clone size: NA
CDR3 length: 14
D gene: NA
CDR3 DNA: TGCGCCAGCAGCCCAGGGACCCTGTATTCTGAAGCTTTCTTT
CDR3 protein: CASSPGTLYSEAFF

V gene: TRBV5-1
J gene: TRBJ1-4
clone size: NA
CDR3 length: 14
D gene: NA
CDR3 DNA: TGCGCCAGCAGCTTGAACCCAACTAATGAAAAACTGTTTTTT
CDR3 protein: CASSLNPTNEKLFF

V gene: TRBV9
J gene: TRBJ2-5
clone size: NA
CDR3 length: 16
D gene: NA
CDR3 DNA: TGTGCCAGCAGCGTAGATCCCGGGCAGGGGCAAGAGACCCAGTACTTC
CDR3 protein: CASSVDPGQGQETQYF

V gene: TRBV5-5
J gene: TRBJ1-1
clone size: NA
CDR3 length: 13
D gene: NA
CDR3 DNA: TGTGCCAGCAGCTCACGGTGGGGCACTGAAGCTTTCTTT
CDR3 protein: CASSSRWGTEAFF

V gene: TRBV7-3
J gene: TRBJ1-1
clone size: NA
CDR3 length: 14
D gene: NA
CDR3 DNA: TGTGCCAGCAGCTCCACTTCCCGTAGCACTGAAGCTTTCTTT
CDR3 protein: CASSSTSRSTEAFF

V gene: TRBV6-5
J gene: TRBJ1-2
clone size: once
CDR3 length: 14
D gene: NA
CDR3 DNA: TGTGCCAGCAGTTTCTACAGGGAAGATGATGGCCACACCTTC
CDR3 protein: CASSFYREDDGHTF

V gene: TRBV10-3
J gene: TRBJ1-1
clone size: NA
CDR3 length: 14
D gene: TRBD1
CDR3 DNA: TGTGCCATCAGTCGATTAGGGGGCGGAACTGAAGCTTTCTTT
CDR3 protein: CAISRLGGGTEAFF

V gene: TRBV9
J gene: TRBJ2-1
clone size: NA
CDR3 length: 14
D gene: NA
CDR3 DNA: TGTGCCAGCAGTACGGGGGCCTCCGACAATGAGCAGTTCTTC
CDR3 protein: CASSTGASDNEQFF

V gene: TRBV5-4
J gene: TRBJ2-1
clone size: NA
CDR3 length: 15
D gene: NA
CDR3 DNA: TGTGCCAGCAGCAAGACGGGGGGCACCTACAATGAGCAGTTCTTC
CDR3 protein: CASSKTGGTYNEQFF

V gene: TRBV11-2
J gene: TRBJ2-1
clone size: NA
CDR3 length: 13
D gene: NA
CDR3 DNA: TGTGCCAGCAGCAGAGTTGCCTACAATGAGCAGTTCTTC
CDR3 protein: CASSRVAYNEQFF

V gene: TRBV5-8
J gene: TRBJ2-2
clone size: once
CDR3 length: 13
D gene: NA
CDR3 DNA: TGTGCCAGCAGCCGTTATAACACCGGGGAGCTGTTTTTT
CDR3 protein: CASSRYNTGELFF

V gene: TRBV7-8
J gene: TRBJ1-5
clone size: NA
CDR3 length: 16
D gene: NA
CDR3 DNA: TGTGCCAGCAGCTTAAGGGAGGCACGCTACAATCAGCCCCAGCATTTT
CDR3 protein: CASSLREARYNQPQHF

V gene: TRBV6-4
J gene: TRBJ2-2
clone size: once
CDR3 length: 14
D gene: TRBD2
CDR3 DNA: TGTGCCAGCAGTTCGACTAGCGGGATGGGGGAGCTGTTTTTT
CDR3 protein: CASSSTSGMGELFF

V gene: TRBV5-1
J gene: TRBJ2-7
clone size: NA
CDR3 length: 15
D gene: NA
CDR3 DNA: TGCGCCAGCAGCTTTACGTCCTCGGGGACCTACGAGCAGTACTTC
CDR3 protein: CASSFTSSGTYEQYF

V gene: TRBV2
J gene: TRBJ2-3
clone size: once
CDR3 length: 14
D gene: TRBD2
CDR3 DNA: TGTGCCAGCCGAGGGACTAGCGGGACAGATACGCAGTATTTT
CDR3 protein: CASRGTSGTDTQYF

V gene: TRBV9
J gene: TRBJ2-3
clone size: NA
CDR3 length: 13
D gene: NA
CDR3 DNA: TGTGCCAGCAGCGTAGGAGCCCCTGGTACGCAGTATTTT
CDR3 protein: CASSVGAPGTQYF

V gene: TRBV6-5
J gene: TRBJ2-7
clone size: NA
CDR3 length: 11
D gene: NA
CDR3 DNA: TGTGCCAGCAGCTGGTTGGGCGAGCAGTACTTC
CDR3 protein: CASSWLGEQYF